This passage covers 2 T cell receptor beta chains from one sample sequenced in a study of beta chain features in type 1 diabetes. The entirety of the isolated RNA underwent reverse transcription, so expressed TCRB transcripts were sequenced. Here immunoSEQ multiplex PCR was the method, and the copy in TCRdb shows in-frame clones only, minus some. The data show roughly 400,000 clones, about 15% seen once. Input material: naive CD4+ T cells from blood. The receptors were sampled from a man aged 25 to 40 in good health.

This chain joins TRBV18 and TRBJ2-1; D not certain. V was cut by 3 bases and J by 9 bases, with 9 bases left in between. Germline V gene data show CDR1 as KGHSH and CDR2 as LQKENI. The CDR3 consists of 12 residues. The CDR3 sequence is CASSPGRIEQFF. DNA of the CDR3: TGTGCCAGCTCACCCGGACGGATTGAGCAGTTCTTC. Full variable domain (missing parts from reference TRBV18 and TRBJ2-1): NAGVMQNPRHLVRRRGQEARLRCSPMKGHSHVYWYRQLPEEGLKFMVYLQKENIIDESGMPKERFSAEFPKEGPSILRIQQVVRGDSAAYFCASSPGRIEQFFGPGTRLTVL.

Only one count was recorded for this clone. The chain combines TRBV7-9 with TRBJ2-1, with D tentatively TRBD1 or TRBD2 (5 bases each). From germline, CDR1 is SEHNR and CDR2 FQNEAQ (reference sequence). V was cut by 5 bases and J by 4 bases, with 21 bases left in between. The CDR3 runs to 17 residues. The CDR3 loop reads CASSQPPGRILYNEQFF. The CDR3 coding sequence is TGTGCCAGCAGCCAACCCCCGGGACGGATTTTATACAATGAGCAGTTCTTC.